This T cell receptor (beta chain) was recorded in a study of blood T cell repertoires in COVID-19 (TCRdb year 2020). Background for the entire study: The collaborator samples originated in the United States, Italy and Spain and spanned the acute and convalescent phases of COVID-19. The material from the prospective study consisted of cDNA or gDNA derived from T cells, B-cell-depleted T cells, or PBMCs. The repertoires were made available in a free public database intended to serve as a resource for research on the immune response to SARS-CoV-2. Nearly every sample came with metadata listing a de-identified subject ID, COVID-19 status, age in years and sex. Where available, HLA class I and class II types were obtained from metadata supplied by the sample provider rather than from assay-based typing. Deeply sampled blood TCRbeta repertoires from subjects exposed to, actively infected with, or recovered from COVID-19 were included in the dataset. The samples were drawn from two sources: the first 160 participants of the ongoing ImmuneRACE study, and 1,000 to 1,500 subjects contributed by 6 global collaborators.

With respect to this clone: What this receptor recognizes is not known. One base away there is no much larger clone; base qualities are not given.

A second Seattle source provided samples from volunteer blood donors who had recovered from COVID-19. The collaborating institutions used their own protocols to collect whole blood in K2EDTA tubes. For TCRbeta analysis, collaborators shipped samples in one of three forms: frozen whole blood, isolated PBMCs, or DNA extracted from either of those sample types. What the work shows at the level of the full study, not this receptor alone: Clinical and demographic metadata were provided uncurated, with the amount varying by source and participant.

The immunoSEQ Assay, a bias-controlled multiplex PCR, was used to amplify TCRbeta CDR3 regions from genomic DNA. The study's own analysis went as follows. The number of nucleated cells in each sample was estimated from the amplification of reference gene primers within the assay. To quantify the absolute abundance of each unique TCRbeta CDR3 rearrangement, sequence reads were collapsed and filtered. For each sample, productive Simpson clonality was calculated as the square root of Simpson's diversity index over productive rearrangements. As stored in TCRdb, this immuneACCESS dataset retains in-frame rearrangements with V and J assigned. A fraction of the clones does not appear; measured against another copy, unresolved V genes explain less than half of the discrepancy, and the remainder lacks a known reason. V, J and clone size reflect that table, while D and trimming were determined from the DNA. Counted in this sample were roughly 330,000 clones; more than 80% of them appeared once. Of the sample, under 6.5% is held by the ten largest clones.

The sample was peripheral blood. The receptor was derived from a man younger than 30 who had recovered from COVID-19.

The CDR3 is CASSPSEGAGEKLFF. The sequenced DNA: TGTGCCAGCTCACCATCCGAGGGGGCTGGTGAAAAACTGTTTTTT. Recombination connected TRBV18 to TRBJ1-4, with 7 bases aligning to TRBD1. Compared with germline, V lacks 2 bases and J lacks 7 bases; bases without a gene match: 7. There are 15 amino acids in the CDR3, from cysteine to phenylalanine inclusive. This entry keeps only the CDR3 DNA: 45 bases, framed from base 1. CDR1 and CDR2 were assigned from the germline V gene as KGHSH and LQKENI. Outside the CDR3, residues come from the reference TRBV18 and TRBJ1-4 proteins, so the full variable domain is: NAGVMQNPRHLVRRRGQEARLRCSPMKGHSHVYWYRQLPEEGLKFMVYLQKENIIDESGMPKERFSAEFPKEGPSILRIQQVVRGDSAAYFCASSPSEGAGEKLFFGSGTQLSVL.